This T cell receptor beta chain was found in a study of blood T cells in healthy people across ages. Across the whole study: The template switching approach captured approximately one barcoded beta molecule for every two T cells.

Next came a second PCR, run for about 6 to 12 cycles, which used a sample-barcoded 5' primer along with a J-beta primer mix. TCRdb passed the 5' RACE reads through MiXCR, listing each CDR3 protein once. The sample yields approximately 1,000,000 distinct CDR3 sequences, around two fifths seen once. A word on this clonotype: The junction departs from the called germline gene at one end, perhaps through a read error.

In germline, CDR1 is MNHEY, CDR2 SVGAGI. This CDR3 has 13 residues. Sequences were obtained from blood. This clonotype was obtained from a man between 18 and 29 years old in good health. V gene TRBV6-5 combines with J gene TRBJ2-3; 9 positions match TRBD1. The CDR3 coding sequence is TGTGTCAGCAGTTACCAGGGACAGGGTACGCAGTATTTT. This codes for CVSSYQGQGTQYF.